This T cell receptor (beta chain) appears in the sequencing data of a study of T cells in Graves' hyperthyroidism and ophthalmopathy. There are a few counts of this clonotype. With a much larger clone just one base away, this may be a read error. The CDR3 ends on some other residue instead of the conserved phenylalanine or tryptophan, so this is likely a read error. The TCR beta CDR3 regions underwent amplification using RNA transcripts as the source. The TCR CDR3 was amplified in a first-round RT-PCR using the HTBI primer set. Each CDR3 protein gets one entry after TCRdb re-called the multiplex PCR reads with MiXCR. This sample carries around 690,000 distinct CDR3 sequences, less than 25% of them seen once, and the ten largest clones take 34%. This CDR3 is 13 amino acids long. Germline CDR1 reads MDHEN; CDR2 reads SYDVKM. Trimming pared 2 bases from V and 0 bases from J, leaving 4 bases between.

V usage is TRBV28 and J usage is TRBJ1-2; the D is unclear. This clonotype originated in a man aged 25 to 40 with Graves' ophthalmopathy. Sequencing was carried out using blood. CDR3 DNA sequence: TGTGCCAGCAGTTTAGCGGCTAACTATGGCTACACCTAC. It translates to CASSLAANYGYTY.